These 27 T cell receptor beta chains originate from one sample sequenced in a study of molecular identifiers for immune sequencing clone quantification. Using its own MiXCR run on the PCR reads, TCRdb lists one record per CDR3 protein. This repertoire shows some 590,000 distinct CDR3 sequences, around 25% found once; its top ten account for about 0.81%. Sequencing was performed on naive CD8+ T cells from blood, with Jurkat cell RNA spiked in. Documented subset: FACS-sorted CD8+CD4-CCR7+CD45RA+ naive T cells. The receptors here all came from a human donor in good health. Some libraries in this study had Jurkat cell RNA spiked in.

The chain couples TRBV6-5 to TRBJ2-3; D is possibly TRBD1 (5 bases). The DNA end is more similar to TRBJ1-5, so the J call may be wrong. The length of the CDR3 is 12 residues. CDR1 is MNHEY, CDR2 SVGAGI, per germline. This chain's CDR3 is CASSYGGYTQHF. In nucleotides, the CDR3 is TGTGCCAGCAGTTACGGGGGGTATACGCAGCATTTT.

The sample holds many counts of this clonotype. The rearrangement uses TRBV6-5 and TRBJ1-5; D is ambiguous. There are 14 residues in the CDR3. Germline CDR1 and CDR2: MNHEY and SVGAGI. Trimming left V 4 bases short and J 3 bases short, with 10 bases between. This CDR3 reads CASSSYGPNQPQHF. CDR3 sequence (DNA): TGTGCCAGCAGTTCCTATGGCCCCAATCAGCCCCAGCATTTT.

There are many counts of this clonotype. The CDR3 sequence is CASIAGGEADTQYF. The CDR3 DNA sequence: TGTGCCAGTATAGCGGGGGGAGAGGCAGATACGCAGTATTTT. The chain links TRBV13 to TRBJ2-3; 10 bases align to TRBD2. CDR1 is PRHDT and CDR2 is FYEKMQ in the germline V gene (reference sequence). V lost 9 bases to trimming and J lost 4 bases; unmatched junction nucleotides: 7. The CDR3 sequence is 14 residues long. Supplemented by reference TRBV13 and TRBJ2-3, the full variable domain reads AAGVIQSPRHLIKEKRETATLKCYPIPRHDTVYWYQQGPGQDPQFLISFYEKMQSDKGSIPDRFSAQQFSDYHSELNMSSLELGDSALYFCASIAGGEADTQYFGPGTRLTVL.

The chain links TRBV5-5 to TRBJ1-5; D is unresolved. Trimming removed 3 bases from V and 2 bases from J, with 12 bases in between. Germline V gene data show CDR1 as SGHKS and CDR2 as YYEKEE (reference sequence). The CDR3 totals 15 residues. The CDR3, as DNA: TGTGCCAGCAGCTCCTCGGGGTCGGGCAATCAGCCCCAGCATTTT. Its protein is CASSSSGSGNQPQHF. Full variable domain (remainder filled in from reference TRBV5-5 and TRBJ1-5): DAGVTQSPTHLIKTRGQQVTLRCSPISGHKSVSWYQQVLGQGPQFIFQYYEKEERGRGNFPDRFSARQFPNYSSELNVNALLLGDSALYLCASSSSGSGNQPQHFGDGTRLSIL.

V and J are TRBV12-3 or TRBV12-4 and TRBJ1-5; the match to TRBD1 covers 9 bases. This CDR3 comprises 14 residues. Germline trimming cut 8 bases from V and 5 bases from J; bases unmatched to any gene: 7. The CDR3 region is CASWEGQGHQPQHF. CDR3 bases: TGTGCCAGCTGGGAGGGACAGGGCCATCAGCCCCAGCATTTT.

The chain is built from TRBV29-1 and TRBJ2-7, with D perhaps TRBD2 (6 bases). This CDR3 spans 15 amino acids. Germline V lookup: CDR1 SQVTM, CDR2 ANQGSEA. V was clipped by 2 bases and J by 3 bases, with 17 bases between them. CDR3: CSVETVAGRLYEQYF. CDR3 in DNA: TGCAGCGTTGAAACAGTGGCGGGGAGGCTCTACGAGCAGTACTTC.

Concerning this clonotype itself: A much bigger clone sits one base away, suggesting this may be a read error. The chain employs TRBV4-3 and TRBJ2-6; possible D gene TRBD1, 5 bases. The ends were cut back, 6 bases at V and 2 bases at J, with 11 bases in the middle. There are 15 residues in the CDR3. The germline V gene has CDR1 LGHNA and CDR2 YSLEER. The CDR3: CASRKDKAGANVLTF. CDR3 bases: TGCGCCAGCAGAAAGGACAAGGCTGGGGCCAACGTCCTGACTTTC.

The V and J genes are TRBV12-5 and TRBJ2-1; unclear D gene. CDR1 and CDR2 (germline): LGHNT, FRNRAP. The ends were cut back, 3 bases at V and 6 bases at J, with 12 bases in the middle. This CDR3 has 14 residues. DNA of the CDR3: TGTGCTAGTGGTTTTGGGGTTTGGTCCAATGAGCAGTTCTTC. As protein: CASGFGVWSNEQFF.

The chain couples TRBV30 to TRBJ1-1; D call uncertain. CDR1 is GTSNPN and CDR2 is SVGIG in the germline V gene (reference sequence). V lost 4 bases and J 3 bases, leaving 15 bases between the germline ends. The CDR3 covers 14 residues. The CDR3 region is CAWNIIGSYTEAFF. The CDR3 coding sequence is TGTGCCTGGAATATAATAGGGTCTTACACTGAAGCTTTCTTT.

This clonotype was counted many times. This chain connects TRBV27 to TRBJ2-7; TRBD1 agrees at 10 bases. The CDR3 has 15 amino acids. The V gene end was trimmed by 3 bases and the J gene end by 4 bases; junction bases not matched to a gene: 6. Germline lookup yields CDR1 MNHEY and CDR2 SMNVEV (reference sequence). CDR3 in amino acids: CASSFAGTGVYEQYF. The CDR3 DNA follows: TGTGCCAGCAGTTTCGCCGGGACAGGGGTATACGAGCAGTACTTC.

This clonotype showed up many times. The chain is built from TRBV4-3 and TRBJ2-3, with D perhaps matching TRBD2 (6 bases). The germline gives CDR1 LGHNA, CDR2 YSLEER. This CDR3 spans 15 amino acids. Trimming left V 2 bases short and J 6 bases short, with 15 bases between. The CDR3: CASSQYPGLQDTQYF. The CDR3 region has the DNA TGCGCCAGCAGCCAATACCCGGGACTCCAGGATACGCAGTATTTT.

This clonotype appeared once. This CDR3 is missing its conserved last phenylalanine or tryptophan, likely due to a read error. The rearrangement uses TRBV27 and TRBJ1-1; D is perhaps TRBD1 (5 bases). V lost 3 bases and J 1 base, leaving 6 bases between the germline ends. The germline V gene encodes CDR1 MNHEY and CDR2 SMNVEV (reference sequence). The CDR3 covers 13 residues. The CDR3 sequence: CASSFTGNTEAFY. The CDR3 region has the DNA TGTGCCAGCAGTTTTACAGGGAACACTGAAGCTTTCTAT.

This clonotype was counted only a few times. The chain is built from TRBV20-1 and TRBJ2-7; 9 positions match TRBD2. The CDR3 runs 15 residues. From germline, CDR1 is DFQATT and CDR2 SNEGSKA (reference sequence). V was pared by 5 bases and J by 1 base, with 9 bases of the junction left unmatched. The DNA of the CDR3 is TGCAGTGCTCGGACGACTAGCGGAGTTTCCTACGAGCAGTACTTC. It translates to CSARTTSGVSYEQYF.

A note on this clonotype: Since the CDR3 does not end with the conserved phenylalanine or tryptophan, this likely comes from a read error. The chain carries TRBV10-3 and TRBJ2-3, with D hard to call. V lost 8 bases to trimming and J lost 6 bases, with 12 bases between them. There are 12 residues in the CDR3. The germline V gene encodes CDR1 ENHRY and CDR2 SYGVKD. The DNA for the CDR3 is TGTGCCATCTACCAACCTGGGGATACGCAGTATCTT. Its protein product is CAIYQPGDTQYL.

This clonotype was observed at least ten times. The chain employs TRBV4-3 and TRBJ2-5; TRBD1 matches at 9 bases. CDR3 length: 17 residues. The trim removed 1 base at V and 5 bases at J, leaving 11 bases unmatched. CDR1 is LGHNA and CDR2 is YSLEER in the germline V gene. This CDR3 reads CASSQVHPGQGWETQYF. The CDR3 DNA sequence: TGCGCCAGCAGCCAAGTGCATCCGGGACAGGGTTGGGAGACCCAGTACTTC.

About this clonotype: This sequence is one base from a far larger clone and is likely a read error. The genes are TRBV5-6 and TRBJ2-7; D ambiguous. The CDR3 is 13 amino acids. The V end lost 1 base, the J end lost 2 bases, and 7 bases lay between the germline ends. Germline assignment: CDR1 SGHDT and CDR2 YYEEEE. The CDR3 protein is CASSLYSPYEQYF. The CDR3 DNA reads TGTGCCAGCAGCTTGTACAGCCCCTACGAGCAGTACTTC.

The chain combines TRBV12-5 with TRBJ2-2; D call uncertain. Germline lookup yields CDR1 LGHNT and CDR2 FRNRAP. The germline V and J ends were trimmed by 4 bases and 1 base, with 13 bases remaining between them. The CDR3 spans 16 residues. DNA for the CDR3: TGTGCTAGTGGTTCCGGCCTCTCCGTGAACACCGGGGAGCTGTTTTTT. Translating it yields CASGSGLSVNTGELFF. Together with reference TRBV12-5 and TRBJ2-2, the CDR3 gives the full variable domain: DARVTQTPRHKVTEMGQEVTMRCQPILGHNTVFWYRQTMMQGLELLAYFRNRAPLDDSGMPKDRFSAEMPDATLATLKIQPSEPRDSAVYFCASGSGLSVNTGELFFGEGSRLTVL.

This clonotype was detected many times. CDR3 coding DNA: TGTGCCACCAGCAGAGAGGAGGGCTCCCTGGGGCCCCAGCATTTT. Translated, it gives CATSREEGSLGPQHF. The chain has TRBV15 and TRBJ1-5, with D uncertain. The V gene lost 0 bases and the J gene lost 9 bases, with 15 bases spanning the gap. CDR3 length: 15 amino acids. Germline CDR1 reads LNHNV; CDR2 reads YYDKDF (reference sequence).

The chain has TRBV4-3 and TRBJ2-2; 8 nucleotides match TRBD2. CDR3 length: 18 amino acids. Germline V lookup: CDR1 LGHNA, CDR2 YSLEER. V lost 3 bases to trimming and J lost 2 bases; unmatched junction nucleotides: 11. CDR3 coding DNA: TGCGCCAGCAGCCATTCGGGGCTAGCGGGCCGCAACACCGGGGAGCTGTTTTTT. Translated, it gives CASSHSGLAGRNTGELFF.

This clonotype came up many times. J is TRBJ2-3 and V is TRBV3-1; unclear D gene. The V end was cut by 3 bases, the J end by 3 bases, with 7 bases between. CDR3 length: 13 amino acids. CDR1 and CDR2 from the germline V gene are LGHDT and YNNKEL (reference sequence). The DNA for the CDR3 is TGTGCCAGCAGCCACAAAGATACAGATACGCAGTATTTT. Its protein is CASSHKDTDTQYF.

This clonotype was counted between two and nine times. The CDR3 region has the DNA TGTGCCAGCAGCCCGCTGTGGAACTATGGCACAGATACGCAGTATTTT. It yields the protein CASSPLWNYGTDTQYF. J is TRBJ2-3 and V is TRBV3-1; no firm D call. The germline V gene encodes CDR1 LGHDT and CDR2 YNNKEL (reference sequence). CDR3 length: 16 residues. V was cut by 4 bases and J by 1 base, with 15 bases left in between.

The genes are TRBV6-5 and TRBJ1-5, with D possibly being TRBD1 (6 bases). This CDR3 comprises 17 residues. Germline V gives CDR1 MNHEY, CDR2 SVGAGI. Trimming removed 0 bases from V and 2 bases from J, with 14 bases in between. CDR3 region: CASSYSGRTAGNQPQHF. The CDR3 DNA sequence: TGTGCCAGCAGTTACTCAGGGCGGACAGCCGGCAATCAGCCCCAGCATTTT.

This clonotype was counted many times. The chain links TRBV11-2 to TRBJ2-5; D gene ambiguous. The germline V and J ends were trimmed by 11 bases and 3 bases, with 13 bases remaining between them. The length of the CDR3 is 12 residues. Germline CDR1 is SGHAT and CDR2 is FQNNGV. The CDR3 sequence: CADSSLEETQYF. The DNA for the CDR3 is TGTGCCGACTCTAGTTTGGAAGAGACCCAGTACTTC.

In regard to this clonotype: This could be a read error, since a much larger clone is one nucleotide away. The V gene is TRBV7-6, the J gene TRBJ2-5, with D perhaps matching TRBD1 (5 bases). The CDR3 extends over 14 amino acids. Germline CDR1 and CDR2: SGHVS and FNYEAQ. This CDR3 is CASSRYRNQEPQYF. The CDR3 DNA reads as TGTGCCAGCAGCCGCTACAGGAACCAAGAGCCCCAGTACTTC.

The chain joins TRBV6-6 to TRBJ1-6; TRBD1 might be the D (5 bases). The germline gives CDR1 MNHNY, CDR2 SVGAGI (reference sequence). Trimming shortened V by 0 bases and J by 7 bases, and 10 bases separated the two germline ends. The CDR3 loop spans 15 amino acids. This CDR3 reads CASSYSMGLNSPLHF. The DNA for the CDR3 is TGTGCCAGCAGTTACTCGATGGGGCTGAATTCACCCCTCCACTTT.

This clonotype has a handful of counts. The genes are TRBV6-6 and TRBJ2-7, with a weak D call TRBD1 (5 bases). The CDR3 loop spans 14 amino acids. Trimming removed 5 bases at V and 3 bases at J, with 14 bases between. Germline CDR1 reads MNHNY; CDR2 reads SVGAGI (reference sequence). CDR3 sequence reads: CASSQGHILYEQYF. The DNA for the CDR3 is TGTGCCAGCAGTCAGGGTCACATACTCTACGAGCAGTACTTC.

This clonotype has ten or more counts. The CDR3 region has the DNA TGCAGCGTCGAGGGGCCAGGGGCGGACACTGAAGCTTTCTTT. This translates into CSVEGPGADTEAFF. The V and J genes are TRBV29-1 and TRBJ1-1; D is possibly TRBD1 (6 bases). Germline CDR1 and CDR2: SQVTM and ANQGSEA. The CDR3 is 14 amino acids. Trimming removed 6 bases at V and 3 bases at J, with 17 bases between.